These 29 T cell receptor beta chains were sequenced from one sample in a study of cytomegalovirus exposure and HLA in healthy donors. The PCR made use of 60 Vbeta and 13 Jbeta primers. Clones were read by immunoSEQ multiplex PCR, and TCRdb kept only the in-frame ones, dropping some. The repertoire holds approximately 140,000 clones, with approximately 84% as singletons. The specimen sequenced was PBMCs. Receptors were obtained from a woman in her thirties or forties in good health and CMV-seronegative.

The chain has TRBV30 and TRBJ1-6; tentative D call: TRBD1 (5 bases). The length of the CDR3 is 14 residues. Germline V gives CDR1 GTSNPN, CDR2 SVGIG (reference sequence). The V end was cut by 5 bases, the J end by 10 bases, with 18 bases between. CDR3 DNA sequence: TGTGCCTGGGACCATAGGGGATCTGGGTCACCCCTCCACTTT. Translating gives CAWDHRGSGSPLHF. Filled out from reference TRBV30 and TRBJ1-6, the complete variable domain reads SQTIHQWPATLVQPVGSPLSLECTVEGTSNPNLYWYRQAAGRGLQLLFYSVGIGQISSEVPQNLSASRPQDRQFILSSKKLLLSDSGFYLCAWDHRGSGSPLHFGNGTRLTVT.

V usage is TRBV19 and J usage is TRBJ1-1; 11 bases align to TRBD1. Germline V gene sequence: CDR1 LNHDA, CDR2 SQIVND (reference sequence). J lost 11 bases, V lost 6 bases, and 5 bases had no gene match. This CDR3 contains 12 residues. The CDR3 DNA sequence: TGTGCCAGTAGGGACAGGGGGCCTAGGGCTTTCTTT. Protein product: CASRDRGPRAFF.

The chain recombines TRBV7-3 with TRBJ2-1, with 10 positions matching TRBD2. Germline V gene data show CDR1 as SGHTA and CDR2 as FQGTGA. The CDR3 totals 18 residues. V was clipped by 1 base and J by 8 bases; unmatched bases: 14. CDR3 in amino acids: CASSLNPPLAGVVYEQFF. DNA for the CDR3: TGTGCCAGCAGCTTAAACCCGCCTCTAGCGGGAGTTGTCTATGAGCAGTTCTTC.

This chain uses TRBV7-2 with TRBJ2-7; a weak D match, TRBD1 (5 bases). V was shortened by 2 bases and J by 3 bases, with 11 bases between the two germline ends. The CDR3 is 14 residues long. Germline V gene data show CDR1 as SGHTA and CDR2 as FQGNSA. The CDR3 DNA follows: TGTGCCAGCAGCTTATCCAGGACACTCTACGAGCAGTACTTC. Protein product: CASSLSRTLYEQYF.

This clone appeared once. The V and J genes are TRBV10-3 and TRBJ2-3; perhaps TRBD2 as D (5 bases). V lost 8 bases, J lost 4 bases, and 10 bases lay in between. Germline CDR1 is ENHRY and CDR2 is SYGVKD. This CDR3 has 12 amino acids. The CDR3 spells CAIGTGSDTQYF. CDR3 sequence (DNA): TGTGCCATCGGAACGGGATCAGATACGCAGTATTTT.

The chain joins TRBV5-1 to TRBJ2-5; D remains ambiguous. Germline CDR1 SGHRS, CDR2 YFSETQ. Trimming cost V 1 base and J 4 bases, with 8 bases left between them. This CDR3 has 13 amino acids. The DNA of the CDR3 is TGCGCCAGCAGCTTGTTATCGTCAGAGACCCAGTACTTC. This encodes CASSLLSSETQYF. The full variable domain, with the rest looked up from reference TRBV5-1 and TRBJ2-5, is KAGVTQTPRYLIKTRGQQVTLSCSPISGHRSVSWYQQTPGQGLQFLFEYFSETQRNKGNFPGRFSGRQFSNSRSEMNVSTLELGDSALYLCASSLLSSETQYFGPGTRLLVL.

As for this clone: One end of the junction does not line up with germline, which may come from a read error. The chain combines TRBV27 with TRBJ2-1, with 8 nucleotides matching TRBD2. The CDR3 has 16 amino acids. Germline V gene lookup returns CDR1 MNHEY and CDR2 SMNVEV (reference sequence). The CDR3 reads CANSFLSSGSGNEQFF. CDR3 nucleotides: TGTGCCAACAGTTTTCTTTCTAGCGGGTCGGGCAATGAGCAGTTCTTC.

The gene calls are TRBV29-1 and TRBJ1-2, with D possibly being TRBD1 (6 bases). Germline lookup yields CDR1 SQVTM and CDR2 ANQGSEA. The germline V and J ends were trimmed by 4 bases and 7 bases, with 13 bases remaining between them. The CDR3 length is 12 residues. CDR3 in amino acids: CSVVPGVVGYTF. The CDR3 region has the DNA TGCAGCGTTGTCCCAGGGGTGGTTGGCTACACCTTC.

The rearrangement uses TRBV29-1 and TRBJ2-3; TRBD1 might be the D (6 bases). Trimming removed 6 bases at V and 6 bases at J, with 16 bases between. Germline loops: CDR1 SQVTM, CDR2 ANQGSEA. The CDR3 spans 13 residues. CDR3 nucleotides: TGCAGCGTCCAGGGGCGGGTTGCTGATACGCAGTATTTT. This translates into CSVQGRVADTQYF.

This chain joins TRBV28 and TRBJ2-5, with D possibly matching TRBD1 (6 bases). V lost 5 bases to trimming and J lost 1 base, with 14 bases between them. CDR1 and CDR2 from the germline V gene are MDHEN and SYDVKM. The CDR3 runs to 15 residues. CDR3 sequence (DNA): TGTGCCAGCAGTCCCCAAACAGGGCCCCAAGAGACCCAGTACTTC. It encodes CASSPQTGPQETQYF. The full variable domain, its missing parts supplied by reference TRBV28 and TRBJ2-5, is DVKVTQSSRYLVKRTGEKVFLECVQDMDHENMFWYRQDPGLGLRLIYFSYDVKMKEKGDIPEGYSVSREKKERFSLILESASTNQTSMYLCASSPQTGPQETQYFGPGTRLLVL.

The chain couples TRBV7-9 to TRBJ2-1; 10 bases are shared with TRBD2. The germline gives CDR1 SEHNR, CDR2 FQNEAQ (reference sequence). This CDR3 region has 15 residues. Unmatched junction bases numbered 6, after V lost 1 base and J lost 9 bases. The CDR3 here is CASSLDLAGVSEQFF. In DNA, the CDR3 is TGTGCCAGCAGCTTAGATCTAGCGGGAGTTAGTGAGCAGTTCTTC.

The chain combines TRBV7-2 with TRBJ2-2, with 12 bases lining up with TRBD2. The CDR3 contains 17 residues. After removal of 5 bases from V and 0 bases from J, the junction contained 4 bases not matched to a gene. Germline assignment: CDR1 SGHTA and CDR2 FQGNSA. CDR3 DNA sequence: TGTGCCAGCAGCGAACTAGCGGGAGGCGCGAACACCGGGGAGCTGTTTTTT. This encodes CASSELAGGANTGELFF.

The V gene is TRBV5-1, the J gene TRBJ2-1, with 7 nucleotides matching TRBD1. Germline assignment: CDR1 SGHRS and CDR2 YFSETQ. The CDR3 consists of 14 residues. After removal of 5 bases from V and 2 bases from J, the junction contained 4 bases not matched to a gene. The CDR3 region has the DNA TGCGCCAGCAGACCTGGACAGGCCTACAATGAGCAGTTCTTC. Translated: CASRPGQAYNEQFF.

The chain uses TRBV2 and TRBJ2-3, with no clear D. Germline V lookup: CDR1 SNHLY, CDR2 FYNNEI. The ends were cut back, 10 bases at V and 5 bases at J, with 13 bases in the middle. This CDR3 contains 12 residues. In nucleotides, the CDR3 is TGTGCCACAGACACCTCACTAGATACGCAGTATTTT. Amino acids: CATDTSLDTQYF.

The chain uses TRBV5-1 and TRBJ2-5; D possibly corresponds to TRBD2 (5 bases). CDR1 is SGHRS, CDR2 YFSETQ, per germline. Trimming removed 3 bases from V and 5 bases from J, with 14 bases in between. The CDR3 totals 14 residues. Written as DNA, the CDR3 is TGCGCCAGCAGCTCGAGGGCCGCCGCGGAGACCCAGTACTTC. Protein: CASSSRAAAETQYF.

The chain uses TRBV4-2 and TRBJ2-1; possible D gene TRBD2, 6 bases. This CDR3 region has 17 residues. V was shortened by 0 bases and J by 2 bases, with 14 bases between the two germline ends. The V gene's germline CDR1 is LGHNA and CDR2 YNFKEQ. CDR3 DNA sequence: TGTGCCAGCAGCCAAGATCCGGTTAGCGGAGCCTACAATGAGCAGTTCTTC. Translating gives CASSQDPVSGAYNEQFF.

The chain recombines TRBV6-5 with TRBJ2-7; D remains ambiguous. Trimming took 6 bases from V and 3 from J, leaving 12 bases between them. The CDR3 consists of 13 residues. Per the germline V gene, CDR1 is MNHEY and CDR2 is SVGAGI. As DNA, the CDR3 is TGTGCCAGCAGGAAATCTAGAAACTACGAGCAGTACTTC. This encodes CASRKSRNYEQYF.

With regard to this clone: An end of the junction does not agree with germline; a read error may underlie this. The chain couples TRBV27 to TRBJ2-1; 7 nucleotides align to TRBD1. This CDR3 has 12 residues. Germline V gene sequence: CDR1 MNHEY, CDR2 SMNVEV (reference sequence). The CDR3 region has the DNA TGTGCCAGCAGTTTCCGAACCGGGACAGCGGTCTTC. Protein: CASSFRTGTAVF.

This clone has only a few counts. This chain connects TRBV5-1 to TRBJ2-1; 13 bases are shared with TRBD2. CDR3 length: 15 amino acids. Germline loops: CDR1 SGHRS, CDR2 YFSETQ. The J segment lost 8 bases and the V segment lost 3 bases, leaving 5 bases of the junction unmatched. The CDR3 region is CASSSGGLAGDEQFF. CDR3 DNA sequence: TGCGCCAGCAGCTCCGGTGGACTAGCGGGGGATGAGCAGTTCTTC.

CDR3 coding DNA: TGTGCCAGCAGTTTAACCTACGAGCAGTACTTC. Translated: CASSLTYEQYF. The rearrangement joins TRBV27 to TRBJ2-5; no clear D gene. The assigned J gene may be wrong: the sequence end matches TRBJ2-7 better. Germline V lookup: CDR1 MNHEY, CDR2 SMNVEV (reference sequence). The CDR3 runs to 11 residues.

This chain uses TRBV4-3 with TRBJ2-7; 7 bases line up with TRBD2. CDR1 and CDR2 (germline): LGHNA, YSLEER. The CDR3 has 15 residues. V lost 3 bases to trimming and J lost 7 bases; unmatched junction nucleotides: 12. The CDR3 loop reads CASSQREGPHWEQYF. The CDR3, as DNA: TGCGCCAGCAGCCAGAGGGAGGGGCCCCACTGGGAGCAGTACTTC.

The CDR3 region has the DNA TGTGCCAGCAACCATCTGACTAGCGGGAGTAATGGCGGGGAGCTGTTTTTT. Amino acid sequence: CASNHLTSGSNGGELFF. The chain has TRBV21-1 and TRBJ2-2; the table names TRBD2, a call not compared with the DNA. TRBV21-1 corresponds to a pseudogene. The CDR3 contains 17 residues.

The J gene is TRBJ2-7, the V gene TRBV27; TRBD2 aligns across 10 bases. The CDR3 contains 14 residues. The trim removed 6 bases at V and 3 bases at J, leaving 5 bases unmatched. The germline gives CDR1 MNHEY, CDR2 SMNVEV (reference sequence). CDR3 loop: CASRGLAMGYEQYF. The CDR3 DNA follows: TGTGCCAGCAGGGGACTAGCGATGGGCTACGAGCAGTACTTC.

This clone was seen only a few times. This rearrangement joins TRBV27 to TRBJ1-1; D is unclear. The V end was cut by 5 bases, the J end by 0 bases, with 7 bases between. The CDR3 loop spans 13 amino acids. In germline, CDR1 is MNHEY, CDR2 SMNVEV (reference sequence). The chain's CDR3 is CASSPIMNTEAFF. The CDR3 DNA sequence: TGTGCCAGCAGTCCTATCATGAACACTGAAGCTTTCTTT.

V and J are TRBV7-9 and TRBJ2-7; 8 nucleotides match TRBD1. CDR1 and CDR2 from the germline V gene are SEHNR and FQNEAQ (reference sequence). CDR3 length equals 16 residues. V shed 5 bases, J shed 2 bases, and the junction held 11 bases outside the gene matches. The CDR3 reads CASSAQAGGTPYEQYF. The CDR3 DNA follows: TGTGCCAGCAGCGCCCAAGCAGGGGGCACCCCCTACGAGCAGTACTTC.

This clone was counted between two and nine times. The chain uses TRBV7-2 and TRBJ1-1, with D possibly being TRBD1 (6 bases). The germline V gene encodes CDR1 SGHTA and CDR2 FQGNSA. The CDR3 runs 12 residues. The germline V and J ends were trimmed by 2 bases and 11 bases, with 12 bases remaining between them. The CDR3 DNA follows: TGTGCCAGCAGCTTACTACGACAGGACGCTTTCTTT. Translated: CASSLLRQDAFF.

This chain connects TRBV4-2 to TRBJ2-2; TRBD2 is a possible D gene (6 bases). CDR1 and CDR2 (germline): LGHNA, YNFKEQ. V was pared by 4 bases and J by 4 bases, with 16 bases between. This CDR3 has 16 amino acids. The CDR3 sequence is CASSPPPGARTGELFF. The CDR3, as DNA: TGTGCCAGCAGCCCGCCACCGGGAGCACGCACCGGGGAGCTGTTTTTT.

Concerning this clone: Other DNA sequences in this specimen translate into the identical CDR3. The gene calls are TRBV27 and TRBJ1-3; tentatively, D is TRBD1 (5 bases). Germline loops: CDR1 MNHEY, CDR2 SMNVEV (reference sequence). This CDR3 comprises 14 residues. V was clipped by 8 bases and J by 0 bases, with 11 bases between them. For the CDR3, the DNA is TGTGCCAGCTCAACCAGGGCCTCTGGAAACACCATATATTTT. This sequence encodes CASSTRASGNTIYF.

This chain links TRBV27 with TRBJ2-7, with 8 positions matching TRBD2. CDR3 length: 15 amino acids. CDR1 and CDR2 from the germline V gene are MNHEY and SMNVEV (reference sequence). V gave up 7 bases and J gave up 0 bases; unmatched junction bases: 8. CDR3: CASKWTSSNSYEQYF. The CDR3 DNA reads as TGTGCCAGCAAGTGGACTAGCTCTAACTCCTACGAGCAGTACTTC.